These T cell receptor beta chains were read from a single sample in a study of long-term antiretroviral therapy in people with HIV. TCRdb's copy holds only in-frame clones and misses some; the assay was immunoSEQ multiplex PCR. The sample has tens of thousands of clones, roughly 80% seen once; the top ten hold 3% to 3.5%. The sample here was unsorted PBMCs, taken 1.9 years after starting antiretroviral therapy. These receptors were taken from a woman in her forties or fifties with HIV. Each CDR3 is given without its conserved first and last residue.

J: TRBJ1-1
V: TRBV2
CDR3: ASSDQGPTEAF

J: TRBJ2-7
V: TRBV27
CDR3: ASSHGNSYEQY

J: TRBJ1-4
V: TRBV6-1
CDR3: ASSELGTGTNEKLF

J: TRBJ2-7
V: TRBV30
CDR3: AWSQTVGEQY

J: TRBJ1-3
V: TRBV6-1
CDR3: ASSSDPSGNTIY

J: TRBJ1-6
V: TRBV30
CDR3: AWSAQGASSPLH

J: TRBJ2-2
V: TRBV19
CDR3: ASSRRSNTGELF

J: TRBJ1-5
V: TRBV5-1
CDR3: ASSLEGGANQPQH

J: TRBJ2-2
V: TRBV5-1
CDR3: ASSREWTGTPNTGELF

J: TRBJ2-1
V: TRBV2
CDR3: ASSGLAVYNEQF

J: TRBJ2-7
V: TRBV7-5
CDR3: ARSLVDGDSYEQY

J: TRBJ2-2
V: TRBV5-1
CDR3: ASSSGTGNTGELF

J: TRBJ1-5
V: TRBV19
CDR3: ASSMEQTIGPQH

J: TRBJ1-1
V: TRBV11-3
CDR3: ASSLGLSSTEAF

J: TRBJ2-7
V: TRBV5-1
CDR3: ASSLSTLVNEQY

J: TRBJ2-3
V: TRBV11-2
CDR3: ASSLERGAGDTQY

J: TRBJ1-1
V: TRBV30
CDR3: AWSVSYLRDTEAF

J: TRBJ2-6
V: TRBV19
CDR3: ASRGQGSGANVLT

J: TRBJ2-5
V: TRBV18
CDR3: ASSPELQETQY

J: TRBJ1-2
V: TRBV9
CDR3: ASSPTGTDYGYT

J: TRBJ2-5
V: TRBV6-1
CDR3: ASADAARETQY

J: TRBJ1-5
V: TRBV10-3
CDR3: AISERGTNEQPQH

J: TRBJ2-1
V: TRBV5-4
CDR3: ASSSRDGNNEQF

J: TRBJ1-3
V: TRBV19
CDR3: ASSKNTGTTSSGNTIY

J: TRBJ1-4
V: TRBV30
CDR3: ACEGRRGGYEGEKLF

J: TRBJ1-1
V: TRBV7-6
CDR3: ASSFAGENTEAF

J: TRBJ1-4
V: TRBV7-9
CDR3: ASSPKTGGRDEKLF

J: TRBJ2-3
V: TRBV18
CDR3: ASSPDTTDTQY

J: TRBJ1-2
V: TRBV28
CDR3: ASRQQGNYGYT

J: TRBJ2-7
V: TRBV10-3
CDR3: AISPRDEQY

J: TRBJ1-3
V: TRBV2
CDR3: ASSSGQISGNTIY

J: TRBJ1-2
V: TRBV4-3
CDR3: ASSPRQGISYGYT

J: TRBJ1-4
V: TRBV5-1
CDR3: ASSLDWGSNEKLF

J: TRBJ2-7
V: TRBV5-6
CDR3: ASSYSVVTISDEQY

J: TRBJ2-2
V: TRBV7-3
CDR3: ASSPSHFGAGELF

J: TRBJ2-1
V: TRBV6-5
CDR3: ASRDRDRQF

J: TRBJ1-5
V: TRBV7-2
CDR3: ASSLAPGQPQH

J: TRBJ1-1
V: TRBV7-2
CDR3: ASSLGPTEAF

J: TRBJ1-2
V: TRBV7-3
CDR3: ASSYGQGYGYT

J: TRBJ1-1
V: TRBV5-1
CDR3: ASRPREMNTEAF

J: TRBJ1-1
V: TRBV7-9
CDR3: ASGGQGQNTEAF

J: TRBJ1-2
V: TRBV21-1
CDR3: ASSSQSLQHLNYGYT

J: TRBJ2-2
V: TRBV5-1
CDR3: ASSIDRGIGELF

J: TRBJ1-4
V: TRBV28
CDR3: ASSLDRNEKLF

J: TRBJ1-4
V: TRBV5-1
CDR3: ASRQPGLLNEKLF

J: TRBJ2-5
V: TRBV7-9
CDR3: ASSLEGGEYQETQY

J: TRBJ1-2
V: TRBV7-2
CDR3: ASREGGNYGYT

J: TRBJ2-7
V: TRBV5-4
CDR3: ASSSADGQY

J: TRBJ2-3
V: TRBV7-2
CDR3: ASSLVTGSTQY

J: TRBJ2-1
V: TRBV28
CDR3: ASSLQGPYNEQF

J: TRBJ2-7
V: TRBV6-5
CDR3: ASSWGNEQY

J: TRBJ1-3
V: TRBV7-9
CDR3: ASSLTGPGNTIY

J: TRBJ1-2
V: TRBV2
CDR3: ASSGRWGDAYT

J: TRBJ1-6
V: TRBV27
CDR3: ASKLDSHGSPLH